This TCR beta chain was recovered during a study of cytomegalovirus exposure and HLA in healthy donors. Study results and limitations: A later analysis showed HLA-associated TCR beta chains outstripping equally common others in clonal expansion.

Germline V gene lookup returns CDR1 SEHNR and CDR2 FQNEAQ (reference sequence). The CDR3 contains 12 residues. V was shortened by 8 bases and J by 9 bases, with 14 bases between the two germline ends. The PCR was carried out with 60 Vbeta primers and 13 Jbeta primers. Repertoires were generated with immunoSEQ multiplex PCR, while TCRdb's copy carries only in-frame clones and drops some. The sample lists about 140,000 clones; roughly 80% were seen once. A word on this clone: Its antigen is as yet unknown.

The origin of this receptor is a man aged 18 to 30 in good health and CMV-seronegative. V usage is TRBV7-9 and J usage is TRBJ2-1; D is perhaps TRBD1 (6 bases). Sample: PBMCs. The CDR3: CASEGVLGEQFF. In nucleotides, the CDR3 is TGTGCCAGCGAGGGGGTTTTGGGTGAGCAGTTCTTC. Complete variable domain (other parts from reference TRBV7-9 and TRBJ2-1): DTGVSQNPRHKITKRGQNVTFRCDPISEHNRLYWYRQTLGQGPEFLTYFQNEAQLEKSRLLSDRFSAERPKGSFSTLEIQRTEQGDSAMYLCASEGVLGEQFFGPGTRLTVL.